This T cell receptor (beta chain) is from a study of blood T cells in healthy people across ages. A second PCR, run for about 7 to 11 cycles, used a sample-barcoded 5' primer plus a J-beta primer mix. A minimum of 3 million CDR3-containing paired-end reads was obtained for each sample. TCRdb re-derived calls from the 5' RACE reads in MiXCR, one entry per CDR3 protein. Among fewer than 800,000 distinct CDR3 sequences listed, roughly 25% were seen once. With respect to this clonotype: The target antigen is unknown.

Study results and caveats: Age advanced and TCR beta diversity per million T cells fell, roughly linearly. Unknown donor CMV status possibly confounded expanded clonotype changes.

The CDR3 consists of 17 residues. CDR1 is SGHAT, CDR2 FQDESV, per germline (reference sequence). J lost 2 bases, V lost 0 bases, and 5 bases had no gene match. Separately, the same data were catalogued under a study of T cells of mothers and their children. That study reports: A few healthy Caucasian mothers and their six children were the donors.

Sequencing was done on a sample of blood. The J gene is TRBJ2-4, the V gene TRBV11-1, with 9 bases fitting TRBD2. The clonotype comes from a boy between 10 and 17 years old in good health. CDR3 coding DNA: TGTGCCAGCAGCTTAGCGCCTAGCGGGAAGTCCAAAAACATTCAGTACTTC. This sequence encodes CASSLAPSGKSKNIQYF.